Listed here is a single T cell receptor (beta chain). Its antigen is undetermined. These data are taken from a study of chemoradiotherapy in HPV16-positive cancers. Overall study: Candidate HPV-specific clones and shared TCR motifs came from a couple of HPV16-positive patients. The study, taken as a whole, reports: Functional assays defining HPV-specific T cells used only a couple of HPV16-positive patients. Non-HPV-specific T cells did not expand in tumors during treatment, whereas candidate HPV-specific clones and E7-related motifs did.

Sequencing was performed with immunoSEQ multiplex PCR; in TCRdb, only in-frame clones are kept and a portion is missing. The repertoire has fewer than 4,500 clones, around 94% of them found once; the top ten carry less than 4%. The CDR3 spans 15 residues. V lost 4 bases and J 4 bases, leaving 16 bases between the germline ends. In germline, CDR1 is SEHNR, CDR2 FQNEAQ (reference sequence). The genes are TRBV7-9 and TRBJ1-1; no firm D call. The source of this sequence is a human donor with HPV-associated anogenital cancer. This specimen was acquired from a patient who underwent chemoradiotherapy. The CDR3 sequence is CASSYGPRGSTEAFF. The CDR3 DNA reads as TGTGCCAGCAGCTATGGCCCTCGCGGTAGCACTGAAGCTTTCTTT.